Each of the 14 T cell receptor beta chains below was sequenced from the same sample in a study of blood T cell repertoires in COVID-19. TCRdb's table, derived via immunoSEQ multiplex PCR, lists solely in-frame clones and lacks some. Altogether about 68,000 clones are present, around 84% being singletons, with the ten largest covering 4.1%. Sequenced sample: peripheral blood. The receptor source for this set is a man between 45 and 60 years old with acute or convalescent COVID-19.

The chain has TRBV6-5 and TRBJ1-5; possibly TRBD1 for D (6 bases). V lost 11 bases and J 1 base, leaving 12 bases between the germline ends. The CDR3 sequence is 13 residues long. Germline V gene data show CDR1 as MNHEY and CDR2 as SVGAGI. CDR3 residues: CAWGQGSNQPQHF. Here the CDR3 DNA reads TGTGCCTGGGGGCAGGGGAGCAATCAGCCCCAGCATTTT.

CDR3 loop: CASSQRTGAFYNSPLHF. As DNA, the CDR3 is TGTGCCAGCAGCCAAAGGACAGGGGCTTTTTATAATTCACCCCTCCACTTT. The V gene is TRBV4-2, the J gene TRBJ1-6; TRBD1 matches at 9 bases. Germline assignment: CDR1 LGHNA and CDR2 YNFKEQ. V was pared by 2 bases and J by 4 bases, with 6 bases of the junction left unmatched. This CDR3 contains 17 residues.

The V gene is TRBV19, the J gene TRBJ1-5; TRBD1 matches at 8 bases. The CDR3 has 15 amino acids. V lost 6 bases to trimming and J lost 4 bases; unmatched junction nucleotides: 8. Germline V gives CDR1 LNHDA, CDR2 SQIVND (reference sequence). CDR3 in DNA: TGTGCCAGTAGCGCGGGTACAGGGGGGAATCAGCCCCAGCATTTT. Protein sequence: CASSAGTGGNQPQHF.

The chain couples TRBV5-5 to TRBJ1-3; D is possibly TRBD1 (5 bases). Per the germline V gene, CDR1 is SGHKS and CDR2 is YYEKEE (reference sequence). Trimming left V 1 base short and J 4 bases short, with 12 bases between. This CDR3 is built from 15 residues. Written as DNA, the CDR3 is TGTGCCAGCAGCTTGACGGGGGTCCCCGGAAACACCATATATTTT. It encodes CASSLTGVPGNTIYF.

This chain joins TRBV24-1 and TRBJ1-2; D unclear. V was clipped by 7 bases and J by 0 bases, with 8 bases between them. This CDR3 is built from 13 residues. Germline-derived CDR1 and CDR2 are KGHDR and SFDVKD. The CDR3 sequence: CATRTVSNYGYTF. CDR3 DNA: TGTGCCACCAGAACGGTGTCTAACTATGGCTACACCTTC.

This chain joins TRBV19 and TRBJ1-2, with TRBD1 matching over 8 bases. Trimming at V came to 6 bases and at J to 2 bases, leaving 5 bases not matched to a gene. This CDR3 has 14 residues. CDR1 and CDR2 from the germline V gene are LNHDA and SQIVND (reference sequence). The CDR3, as DNA: TGTGCCAGTAGCATGACAGGGGAAAACTATGGCTACACCTTC. This sequence encodes CASSMTGENYGYTF. The whole variable domain, filled in from reference TRBV19 and TRBJ1-2, reads DGGITQSPKYLFRKEGQNVTLSCEQNLNHDAMYWYRQDPGQGLRLIYYSQIVNDFQKGDIAEGYSVSREKKESFPLTVTSAQKNPTAFYLCASSMTGENYGYTFGSGTRLTVV.

The chain uses TRBV30 and TRBJ1-5; the D is unclear. V lost 0 bases and J lost 5, with 8 bases in between. Germline V gene data show CDR1 as GTSNPN and CDR2 as SVGIG (reference sequence). The CDR3 spans 13 residues. The CDR3 sequence: CAWSVGRDQPQHF. The CDR3 coding sequence is TGTGCCTGGAGTGTTGGGCGAGATCAGCCCCAGCATTTT.

J is TRBJ2-5 and V is TRBV19; D perhaps matches TRBD2 (5 bases). V gave up 4 bases and J gave up 7 bases, with 19 bases separating them. This CDR3 contains 15 residues. CDR1 LNHDA and CDR2 SQIVND come from the germline V gene (reference sequence). The CDR3 here is CASSKRDGLRRTQYF. The CDR3, as DNA: TGTGCCAGTAGTAAGAGGGATGGTCTTCGTCGGACCCAGTACTTC.

The chain combines TRBV5-1 with TRBJ1-4; TRBD1 matches 8 bases. Looked up from germline, CDR1 is SGHRS and CDR2 is YFSETQ. J was trimmed by 6 bases and V by 4 bases; bases with no gene match: 11. CDR3 size: 16 residues. CDR3 residues: CASSPQPGTGDEKLFF. CDR3 DNA: TGCGCCAGCAGCCCCCAACCCGGGACAGGAGATGAAAAACTGTTTTTT.

The V gene is TRBV3-1 (or the pseudogene TRBV3-2), the J gene TRBJ1-5; D possibly corresponds to TRBD1 (5 bases). The germline gives CDR1 LGHDT, CDR2 YNNKEL (reference sequence). The CDR3 is 14 residues long. The V gene lost 4 bases and the J gene lost 1 base, with 8 bases spanning the gap. CDR3 protein: CASSRQTSNQPQHF. The CDR3 coding sequence is TGTGCCAGCAGCCGACAGACAAGCAATCAGCCCCAGCATTTT.

CDR3 loop: CASSFRGSPEAFF. In DNA form, the CDR3 reads TGTGCCAGCAGCTTCAGGGGGAGCCCTGAAGCTTTCTTT. The genes are TRBV5-5 and TRBJ1-1; 7 bases fit TRBD1. The V gene end was trimmed by 2 bases and the J gene end by 6 bases; junction bases not matched to a gene: 4. From germline, CDR1 is SGHKS and CDR2 YYEKEE (reference sequence). The CDR3 consists of 13 residues.

This chain uses TRBV6-2 or TRBV6-3 with TRBJ2-2; TRBD2 matches at 9 bases. The junction had 14 bases not matched to a gene; V was cut back by 0 bases and J by 0 bases. Per germline, CDR1 MNHEY and CDR2 SVGEGT. CDR3 size: 21 residues. The CDR3 DNA sequence: TGTGCCAGCAGTTACTCTCTTCGGGCTAGCGGGATATTTGCGAACACCGGGGAGCTGTTTTTT. This translates into CASSYSLRASGIFANTGELFF.

The chain combines TRBV7-8 with TRBJ2-7; weak D call: TRBD2 (6 bases). The CDR3 totals 14 residues. Looked up from germline, CDR1 is SGHVS and CDR2 is FQNEAQ. V dropped 5 bases and J dropped 2 bases, with 13 bases sitting between them. The CDR3 DNA is TGTGCCAGCAGCCGTAGCGGAAGGGCCTACGAGCAGTACTTC. It is translated as CASSRSGRAYEQYF.

The genes are TRBV6-5 and TRBJ1-1, with TRBD1 matching over 10 bases. V shed 6 bases and J 8 bases; nucleotides not matched to a gene: 6. CDR1 and CDR2 (germline): MNHEY, SVGAGI. This CDR3 region has 13 residues. The CDR3 sequence: CASSRQGAPEAFF. CDR3 nucleotide sequence: TGTGCCAGCAGCCGACAGGGGGCCCCGGAAGCTTTCTTT.